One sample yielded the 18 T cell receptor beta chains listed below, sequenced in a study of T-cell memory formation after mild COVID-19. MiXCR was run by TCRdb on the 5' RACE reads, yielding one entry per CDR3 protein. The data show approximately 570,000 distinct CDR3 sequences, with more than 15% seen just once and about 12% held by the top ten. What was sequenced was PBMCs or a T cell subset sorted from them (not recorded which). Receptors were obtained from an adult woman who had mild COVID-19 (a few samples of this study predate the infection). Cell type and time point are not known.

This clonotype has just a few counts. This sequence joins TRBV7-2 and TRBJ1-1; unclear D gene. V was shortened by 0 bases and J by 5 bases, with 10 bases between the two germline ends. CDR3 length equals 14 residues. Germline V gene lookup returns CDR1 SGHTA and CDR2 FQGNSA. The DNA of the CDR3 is TGTGCCAGCAGCTTAGCACCTGAGTATACTGAAGCTTTCTTT. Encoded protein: CASSLAPEYTEAFF.

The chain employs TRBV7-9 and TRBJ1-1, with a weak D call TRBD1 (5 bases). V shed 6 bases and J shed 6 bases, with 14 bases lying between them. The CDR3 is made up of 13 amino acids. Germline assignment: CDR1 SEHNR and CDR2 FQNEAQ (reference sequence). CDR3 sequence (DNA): TGTGCCAGCAGACCTGACAGCGGGGCTGAAGCTTTCTTT. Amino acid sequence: CASRPDSGAEAFF.

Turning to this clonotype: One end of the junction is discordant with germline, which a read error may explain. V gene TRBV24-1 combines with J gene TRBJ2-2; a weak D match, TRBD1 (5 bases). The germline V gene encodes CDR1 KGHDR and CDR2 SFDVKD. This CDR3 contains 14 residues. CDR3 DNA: TGTGCCACAAGTGGGGCACTGAACACCGGGGAGCTGTTTTTT. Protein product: CATSGALNTGELFF.

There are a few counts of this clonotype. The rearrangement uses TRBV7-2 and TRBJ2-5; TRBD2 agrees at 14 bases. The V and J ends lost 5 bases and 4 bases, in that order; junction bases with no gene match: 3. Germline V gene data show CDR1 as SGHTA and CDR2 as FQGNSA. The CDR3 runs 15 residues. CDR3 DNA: TGTGCCAGCAGCGACGGACTAGCGGGAGGAGAGACCCAGTACTTC. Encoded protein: CASSDGLAGGETQYF.

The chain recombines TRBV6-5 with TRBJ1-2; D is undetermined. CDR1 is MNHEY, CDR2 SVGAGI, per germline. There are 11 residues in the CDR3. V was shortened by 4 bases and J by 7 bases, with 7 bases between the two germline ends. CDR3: CASSSAAGYTF. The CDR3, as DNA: TGTGCCAGCAGTTCGGCCGCTGGCTACACCTTC.

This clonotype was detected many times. The CDR3 DNA follows: TGTGCCACCAGCAGAGAGGGTATGGGCTCTGGGGCCAACGTCCTGACTTTC. It encodes CATSREGMGSGANVLTF. V usage is TRBV15 and J usage is TRBJ2-6; D is unclear. The germline V gene has CDR1 LNHNV and CDR2 YYDKDF (reference sequence). V was clipped by 0 bases and J by 0 bases, with 9 bases between them. There are 17 residues in the CDR3.

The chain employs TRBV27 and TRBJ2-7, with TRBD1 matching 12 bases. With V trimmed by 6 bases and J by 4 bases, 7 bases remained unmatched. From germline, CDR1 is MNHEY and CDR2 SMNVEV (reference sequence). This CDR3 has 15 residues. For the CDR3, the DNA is TGTGCCAGCAGGTCCGCGGGACAGGGGGCTTACGAGCAGTACTTC. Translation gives CASRSAGQGAYEQYF.

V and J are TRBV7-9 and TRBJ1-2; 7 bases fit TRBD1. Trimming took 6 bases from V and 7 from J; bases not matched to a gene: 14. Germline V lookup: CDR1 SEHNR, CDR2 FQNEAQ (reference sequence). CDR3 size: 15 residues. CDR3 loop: CASSPLYDREGGYTF. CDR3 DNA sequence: TGTGCCAGCAGTCCCCTTTACGACAGGGAAGGTGGCTACACCTTC. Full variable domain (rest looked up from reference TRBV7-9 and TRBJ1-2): DTGVSQNPRHKITKRGQNVTFRCDPISEHNRLYWYRQTLGQGPEFLTYFQNEAQLEKSRLLSDRFSAERPKGSFSTLEIQRTEQGDSAMYLCASSPLYDREGGYTFGSGTRLTVV.

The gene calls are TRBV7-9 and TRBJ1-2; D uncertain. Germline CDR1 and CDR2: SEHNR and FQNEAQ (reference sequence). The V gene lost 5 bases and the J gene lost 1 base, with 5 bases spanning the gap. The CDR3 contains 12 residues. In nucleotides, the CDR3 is TGTGCCAGCAGCGGTCGTAACTATGGCTACACCTTC. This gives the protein CASSGRNYGYTF.

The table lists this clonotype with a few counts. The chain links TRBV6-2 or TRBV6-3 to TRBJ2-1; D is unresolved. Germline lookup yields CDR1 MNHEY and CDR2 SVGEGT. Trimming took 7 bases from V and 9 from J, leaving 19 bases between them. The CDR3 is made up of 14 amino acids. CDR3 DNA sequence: TGTGCCAGCACCAACCCACCCTTCACGGCTGAGCAGTTCTTC. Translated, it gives CASTNPPFTAEQFF.

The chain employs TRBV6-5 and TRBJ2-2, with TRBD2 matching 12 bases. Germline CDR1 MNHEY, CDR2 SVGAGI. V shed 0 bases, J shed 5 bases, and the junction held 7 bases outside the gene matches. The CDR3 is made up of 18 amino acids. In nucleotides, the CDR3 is TGTGCCAGCAGTTACTCGAGACTAGCGGGGGTGTGGACCGGGGAGCTGTTTTTT. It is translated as CASSYSRLAGVWTGELFF.

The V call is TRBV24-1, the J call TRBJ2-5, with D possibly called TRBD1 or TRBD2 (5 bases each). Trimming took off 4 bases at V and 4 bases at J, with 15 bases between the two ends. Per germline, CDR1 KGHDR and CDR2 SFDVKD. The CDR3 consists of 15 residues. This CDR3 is CATSERGRVGETQYF. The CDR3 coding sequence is TGTGCCACCAGTGAGAGGGGCCGGGTAGGAGAGACCCAGTACTTC.

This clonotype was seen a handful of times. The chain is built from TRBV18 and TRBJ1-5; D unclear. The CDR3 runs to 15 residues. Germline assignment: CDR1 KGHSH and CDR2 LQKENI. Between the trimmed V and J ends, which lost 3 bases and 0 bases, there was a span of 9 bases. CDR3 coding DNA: TGTGCCAGCTCACCGGGAGATCCTAGCAATCAGCCCCAGCATTTT. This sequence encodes CASSPGDPSNQPQHF.

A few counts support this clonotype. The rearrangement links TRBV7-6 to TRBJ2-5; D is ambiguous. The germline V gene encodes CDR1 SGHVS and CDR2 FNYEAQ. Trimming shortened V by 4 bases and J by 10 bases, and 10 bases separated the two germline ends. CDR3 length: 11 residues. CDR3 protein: CASSSSQDQYF. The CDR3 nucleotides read TGTGCCAGCAGCTCCTCGCAGGACCAGTACTTC.

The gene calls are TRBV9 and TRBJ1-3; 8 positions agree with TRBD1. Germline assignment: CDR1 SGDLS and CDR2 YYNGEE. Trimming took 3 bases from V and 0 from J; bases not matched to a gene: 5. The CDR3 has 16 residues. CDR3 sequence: CASSAQGASSGNTIYF. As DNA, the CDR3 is TGTGCCAGCAGCGCCCAGGGGGCGAGCTCTGGAAACACCATATATTTT.

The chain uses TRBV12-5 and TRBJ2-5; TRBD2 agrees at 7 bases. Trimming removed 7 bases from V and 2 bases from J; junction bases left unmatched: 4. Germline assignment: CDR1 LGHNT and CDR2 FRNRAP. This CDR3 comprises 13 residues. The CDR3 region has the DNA TGTGCTAGTGCGGCTAGCGGACAAGAGACCCAGTACTTC. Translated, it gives CASAASGQETQYF.

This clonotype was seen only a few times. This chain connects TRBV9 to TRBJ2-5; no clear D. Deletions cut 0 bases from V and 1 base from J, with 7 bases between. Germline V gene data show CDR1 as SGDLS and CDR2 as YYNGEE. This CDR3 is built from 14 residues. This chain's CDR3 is CASSVGNFQETQYF. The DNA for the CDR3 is TGTGCCAGCAGCGTAGGTAATTTCCAAGAGACCCAGTACTTC. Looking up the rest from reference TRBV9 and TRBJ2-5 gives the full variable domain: DSGVTQTPKHLITATGQRVTLRCSPRSGDLSVYWYQQSLDQGLQFLIQYYNGEERAKGNILERFSAQQFPDLHSELNLSSLELGDSALYFCASSVGNFQETQYFGPGTRLLVL.

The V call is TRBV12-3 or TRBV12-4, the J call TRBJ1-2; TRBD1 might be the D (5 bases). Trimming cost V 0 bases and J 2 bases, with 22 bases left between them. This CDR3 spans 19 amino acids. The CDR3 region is CASSLAGRGLALMNYGYTF. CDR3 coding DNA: TGTGCCAGCAGTTTAGCGGGAAGGGGTTTGGCCCTTATGAACTATGGCTACACCTTC.